These 2 T cell receptor beta chains originate from one sample sequenced in a study of spatial heterogeneity in lung cancer. The time point denotes: blood at routine non-recurrence follow-up after resection. Sequencing covered unsorted whole RNA taken from tumor, nontumor lung or frozen PBMC. TCRdb recomputed calls from the 5' RACE reads with MiXCR, one row per CDR3 protein. The sample holds around 110,000 distinct CDR3 sequences, roughly an eighth seen once. This material consisted of PBMCs, taken at follow-up. The receptor source for this set is a male donor with early-stage non-small cell lung cancer.

As for this clonotype: A read error may be the cause here, since a much bigger clone is one base away. This chain links TRBV6-5 with TRBJ2-7; D unresolved. Germline V gives CDR1 MNHEY, CDR2 SVGAGI. This CDR3 is built from 13 residues. The CDR3 coding sequence is TGTGCCGGCAGCCTCGGGTTTTCCTACGAGCAGTACTTC. Translated: CAGSLGFSYEQYF.

This clonotype came up many times. V and J are TRBV29-1 and TRBJ2-3; TRBD2 is a possible D gene (5 bases). In germline, CDR1 is SQVTM, CDR2 ANQGSEA. V lost 3 bases and J lost 0, with 10 bases in between. The CDR3 consists of 14 residues. CDR3 nucleotide sequence: TGCAGCGTTGATGAGGGAACTAGCACAGATACGCAGTATTTT. Residues: CSVDEGTSTDTQYF.